This passage covers 18 T cell receptor beta chains from one sample sequenced in a study of blood T cell repertoires in COVID-19. Libraries were prepared by immunoSEQ multiplex PCR; TCRdb keeps only in-frame clonotypes and omits some of them. The sample consists of under 110,000 clones, approximately 87% of them appearing once. Sequencing used peripheral blood. The receptors come from a woman in her twenties or thirties with acute or convalescent COVID-19.

The chain has TRBV15 and TRBJ2-2; D gene uncertain. The CDR3 consists of 15 residues. V was pared by 4 bases and J by 3 bases, with 12 bases between. Germline V gives CDR1 LNHNV, CDR2 YYDKDF (reference sequence). This CDR3 is CATSTLEVDTGELFF. The DNA for the CDR3 is TGTGCCACCAGCACCCTAGAGGTGGACACCGGGGAGCTGTTTTTT.

This chain joins TRBV5-1 and TRBJ2-3; the match to TRBD2 covers 9 bases. Germline V lookup: CDR1 SGHRS, CDR2 YFSETQ. The CDR3 has 14 amino acids. J gave up 2 bases and V 4 bases, and 2 bases lay outside the gene matches. CDR3 sequence: CASSRLAATDTQYF. CDR3 DNA: TGCGCCAGCAGCAGACTAGCGGCCACAGATACGCAGTATTTT. Variable domain in full (rest from reference TRBV5-1 and TRBJ2-3): KAGVTQTPRYLIKTRGQQVTLSCSPISGHRSVSWYQQTPGQGLQFLFEYFSETQRNKGNFPGRFSGRQFSNSRSEMNVSTLELGDSALYLCASSRLAATDTQYFGPGTRLTVL.

This chain connects TRBV19 to TRBJ1-1, with D possibly being TRBD1 (5 bases). The CDR3 is made up of 15 amino acids. V was cut by 3 bases and J by 1 base, with 12 bases left in between. Germline V gene sequence: CDR1 LNHDA, CDR2 SQIVND (reference sequence). The CDR3 DNA is TGTGCCAGTAGTATCCCCTTTCAGGGGAACACTGAAGCTTTCTTT. Its translation is CASSIPFQGNTEAFF.

The chain employs TRBV2 and TRBJ2-3; 7 bases align to TRBD2. J was trimmed by 0 bases and V by 7 bases; bases with no gene match: 4. The CDR3 has 14 residues. Germline loops: CDR1 SNHLY, CDR2 FYNNEI. CDR3 in amino acids: CASKGLTSTDTQYF. In DNA form, the CDR3 reads TGTGCCAGCAAGGGACTAACCAGCACAGATACGCAGTATTTT.

The J gene is TRBJ2-1, the V gene TRBV11-3; tentative D call: TRBD2 (6 bases). The CDR3 runs 15 residues. Germline lookup yields CDR1 SGHNT and CDR2 YENEEA. The ends were cut back, 3 bases at V and 6 bases at J, with 15 bases in the middle. CDR3 amino acids: CASSLGGLTVNEQFF. In nucleotides, the CDR3 is TGTGCCAGCAGCTTGGGGGGACTCACCGTCAATGAGCAGTTCTTC.

There are a few counts of this clone. This rearrangement joins TRBV27 to TRBJ1-5; the D is unclear. This CDR3 contains 14 residues. Germline V gives CDR1 MNHEY, CDR2 SMNVEV (reference sequence). The V and J ends lost 4 bases and 1 base respectively, with 8 bases between them. CDR3 protein: CASSSHLSNQPQHF. The CDR3 DNA sequence: TGTGCCAGCAGTTCACATTTAAGCAATCAGCCCCAGCATTTT.

As DNA, the CDR3 is TGCGCCAGCAGCTTGGTTTATCAGGACAGGGGATTTGGCTACACCTTC. This translates into CASSLVYQDRGFGYTF. The rearrangement joins TRBV5-1 to TRBJ1-2, with TRBD1 matching 9 bases. There are 16 residues in the CDR3. Unmatched junction bases numbered 10, after V lost 0 bases and J lost 7 bases. Germline V lookup: CDR1 SGHRS, CDR2 YFSETQ.

V and J are TRBV27 and TRBJ2-3; D ambiguous. CDR3 length equals 14 residues. The germline gives CDR1 MNHEY, CDR2 SMNVEV (reference sequence). Trimming shortened V by 3 bases and J by 2 bases, and 9 bases separated the two germline ends. This CDR3 reads CASSFSSPTDTQYF. DNA for the CDR3: TGTGCCAGCAGTTTCTCTAGTCCCACAGATACGCAGTATTTT.

V is TRBV7-9 and J is TRBJ1-1; 7 nucleotides agree with TRBD1. CDR1 is SEHNR, CDR2 FQNEAQ, per germline (reference sequence). The V gene end was trimmed by 6 bases and the J gene end by 5 bases; junction bases not matched to a gene: 9. The CDR3 spans 14 residues. The CDR3 DNA follows: TGTGCCAGCAGTACCGGACAGGTAGGAACTGAAGCTTTCTTT. Amino acids: CASSTGQVGTEAFF.

This clone showed up just a few times. The chain has TRBV4-2 and TRBJ1-6; tentatively, D is TRBD1 (6 bases). Trimming took off 0 bases at V and 7 bases at J, with 13 bases between the two ends. The CDR3 has 16 amino acids. Germline loops: CDR1 LGHNA, CDR2 YNFKEQ. Here the CDR3 reads CASSQDRTAINSPLHF. CDR3 nucleotides: TGTGCCAGCAGCCAAGATAGGACAGCCATCAATTCACCCCTCCACTTT.

The chain couples TRBV2 to TRBJ2-7, with TRBD1 identical over 10 bases. Germline values: CDR1 SNHLY, CDR2 FYNNEI. Losses at the gene ends were 6 bases for V and 7 bases for J; bases not matched to a gene: 6. This CDR3 is built from 13 residues. CDR3 coding DNA: TGTGCCAGCAGGAGACAGGGGGCGGGGGAGCAGTACTTC. It specifies CASRRQGAGEQYF. The full variable domain, completed using reference TRBV2 and TRBJ2-7, is EPEVTQTPSHQVTQMGQEVILRCVPISNHLYFYWYRQILGQKVEFLVSFYNNEISEKSEIFDDQFSVERPDGSNFTLKIRSTKLEDSAMYFCASRRQGAGEQYFGPGTRLTVT.

This clone turned up a few times. This chain joins TRBV2 and TRBJ1-1; D possibly corresponds to TRBD1 (5 bases). Looked up from germline, CDR1 is SNHLY and CDR2 is FYNNEI. CDR3 size: 13 residues. Trimming pared 0 bases from V and 9 bases from J, leaving 11 bases between. CDR3 in DNA: TGTGCCAGCAGTGAAGCAGACAGCCTCAAAGCTTTCTTT. Translation: CASSEADSLKAFF.

This sequence joins TRBV29-1 and TRBJ2-3; TRBD2 aligns across 7 bases. CDR1 is SQVTM, CDR2 ANQGSEA, per germline. The ends lost 6 bases at V and 5 bases at J; junction bases unmatched: 8. The CDR3 consists of 13 residues. The CDR3 here is CSVGGTVQDTQYF. The DNA for the CDR3 is TGCAGCGTCGGGGGGACTGTACAAGATACGCAGTATTTT.

The rearrangement uses TRBV27 and TRBJ1-4, with 9 bases fitting TRBD1. CDR1 and CDR2 (germline): MNHEY, SMNVEV (reference sequence). Trimming took 4 bases from V and 4 from J; bases not matched to a gene: 13. The CDR3 is 18 residues long. The CDR3 spells CASSSTGGRSGLNEKLFF. The CDR3 DNA reads TGTGCCAGCAGTTCGACAGGGGGAAGGTCGGGACTTAATGAAAAACTGTTTTTT.

Written as DNA, the CDR3 is TGTGCCAGCAGTGTGGGGGGACAGGGTAACTATGGCTACACCTTC. Translated, it gives CASSVGGQGNYGYTF. J is TRBJ1-2 and V is TRBV28, with 9 bases identical to TRBD1. Losses at the gene ends were 5 bases for V and 1 base for J; bases not matched to a gene: 5. Germline CDR1 and CDR2: MDHEN and SYDVKM. The CDR3 runs to 15 residues.

A note on this clone: The sample carries other DNA sequences with the same CDR3. The chain recombines TRBV2 with TRBJ1-6; no reliable D call. Deletions cut 1 base from V and 7 bases from J, with 8 bases between. Germline assignment: CDR1 SNHLY and CDR2 FYNNEI. This CDR3 is built from 14 residues. The CDR3 protein is CASSEGRVNSPLHF. CDR3 DNA sequence: TGTGCCAGCAGTGAAGGTCGGGTAAATTCACCCCTCCACTTT.

CDR3 sequence reads: CAGDRVSYNEQFF. CDR3 nucleotide sequence: TGTGCCGGGGACAGGGTTTCCTACAATGAGCAGTTCTTC. The chain is built from TRBV30 and TRBJ2-1; TRBD1 agrees at 9 bases. The CDR3 is made up of 13 amino acids. The junction had 3 bases not matched to a gene; V was cut back by 8 bases and J by 1 base. The germline gives CDR1 GTSNPN, CDR2 SVGIG (reference sequence). Looking up the rest from reference TRBV30 and TRBJ2-1 gives the full variable domain: SQTIHQWPATLVQPVGSPLSLECTVEGTSNPNLYWYRQAAGRGLQLLFYSVGIGQISSEVPQNLSASRPQDRQFILSSKKLLLSDSGFYLCAGDRVSYNEQFFGPGTRLTVL.

This clone was detected only a few times. This chain uses TRBV6-5 with TRBJ1-3, with unresolved D. The CDR3 length is 15 residues. Germline CDR1 is MNHEY and CDR2 is SVGAGI. The germline V and J ends were trimmed by 7 bases and 0 bases, with 13 bases remaining between them. The CDR3 DNA follows: TGTGCCAGCACCCTGACGGGTCTCTCTGGAAACACCATATATTTT. Encoded protein: CASTLTGLSGNTIYF.